This TCR beta chain is drawn from a study of T cell responses to AZD1222 COVID-19 vaccine (dated by TCRdb to about 2021). Study-wide context: AZD1222 recipients given second doses at about 4 weeks or at about 12 weeks were pooled, since spike-specific TCR depth and breadth were not found to differ between the two schedules. A total of under 250 trial participants underwent TCR sequencing, of whom 200 to 220 had received two doses of AZD1222 and around 26 had received two doses of the MenACWY control vaccine. Trial participants were enrolled by age into 18-55, 56-69 and 70-plus year subgroups, with about 150, 28 and 57 TCR-sequenced participants respectively. The research as a whole found: Nearly half of unique spike-specific TCRs reportedly recognized epitopes outside regions mutated in the B.1.351 and B.1.1.7 variants. Participants were mostly white British, with more females than males. The authors suggested clonal diversity may have been underestimated. The vaccine-associated CD4 TCRs covered the entire spike protein, and the dominant responses fell in regions 160-218 and 743-854. A significant rise in spike-specific TCR breadth and depth was observed after two AZD1222 doses relative to day 0 and relative to MenACWY recipients. The 56-69-year group was small, and its depth increase did not reach significance, likely because of low power. Because no day 14 peak-response samples were available, the repertoires could be characterized only after the peak T cell response. Conclusions about previously exposed vaccinees are limited because only six or seven AZD1222 recipients were SARS-CoV-2 seropositive at baseline.

As to this clone: No antigen is known for it. No much larger clone exists at a distance of one base, and base qualities are not known.

The meaning of the sample's time point label: baseline before first vaccination. Vaccinee samples were obtained from the UK trials COV001 and COV002, which included a single-blind randomized controlled phase 2/3 trial of AZD1222 (ChAdOx1 nCoV-19) in healthy adults. For TCRbeta chain sequencing, PBMC samples were collected from trial participants at day 0 and at day 28 after the second dose. CDR1 KGHSH and CDR2 LQKENI were looked up in the germline V gene. The germline V and J ends show losses of 4 bases and 9 bases respectively, and no gene match explains 6 bases of the junction. The CDR3 contains 14 residues, cysteine and phenylalanine counted. Solely the CDR3 DNA is kept, with 42 bases framed from the first base. The CDR3 regions of human TCRbeta chains were subjected to immunosequencing. The paper's processing steps were these. TCRs in the repertoires were compared against a reference library of SARS-CoV-2-specific TCRs that had been generated with the MIRA antigen-specificity platform. Breadth was defined as the fraction of unique TCRs that were SARS-CoV-2-associated. Depth was defined as the fraction of total T cells that were SARS-CoV-2-associated. Using the MIRA data, every spike-specific TCR was mapped to the spike region that the TCR reacted to and assigned to either a CD4 or a CD8 class. Log10-transformed breadth and depth values were compared by one-way ANOVA with Sidak's multiple comparisons tests. In TCRdb, the immuneACCESS table is reduced to in-frame sequences with V and J assigned. These tables do not hold every clone; where another copy was compared, an unresolved V gene accounts for under half, and the others remain unexplained. The DNA gave D and trimming, while V, J and clone size come from that table. This sample holds some 150,000 clones; approximately 89% were observed only once. The top ten clonotypes cover 2% to 2.5% of the sample.

Source: peripheral blood, taken on day 0 of AZD1222 vaccination. The receptor comes from an adult in good health. The V and J genes are TRBV18 and TRBJ2-1; 10 middle bases align to TRBD2. Read as DNA, the sequence is TGTGCCAGCTCACGGAGCGGGAGGGCCGGTGAGCAGTTCTTC. This codes for CASSRSGRAGEQFF. Where the CDR3 stops, the reference TRBV18 and TRBJ2-1 genes take over; the full variable domain is NAGVMQNPRHLVRRRGQEARLRCSPMKGHSHVYWYRQLPEEGLKFMVYLQKENIIDESGMPKERFSAEFPKEGPSILRIQQVVRGDSAAYFCASSRSGRAGEQFFGPGTRLTVL.